Shown below are 29 T cell receptor beta chains from a single sample sequenced in a study of blood T cells in healthy people across ages. A sample-barcoded 5' primer and a J-beta primer mix were used in a second PCR of roughly 6 to 12 cycles. MiXCR was run by TCRdb on the 5' RACE reads, yielding one entry per CDR3 protein. The sample consists of approximately 1.5 million distinct CDR3 sequences, approximately 32% of them appearing once. Sequencing was carried out using blood. The receptors were sampled from a young woman in good health.

This clonotype was observed once. The V call is TRBV5-5, the J call TRBJ2-5; no firm D call. The CDR3 spans 14 residues. V was pared by 1 base and J by 0 bases, with 7 bases between. Germline V gene sequence: CDR1 SGHKS, CDR2 YYEKEE (reference sequence). The CDR3 sequence: CASSLSRYQETQYF. CDR3 DNA sequence: TGTGCCAGCAGCTTGTCTCGGTACCAAGAGACCCAGTACTTC.

A single count supports this clonotype. The chain couples TRBV20-1 to TRBJ2-1, with D tentatively TRBD2 (7 bases). Germline V gene lookup returns CDR1 DFQATT and CDR2 SNEGSKA (reference sequence). Trimming stripped 0 bases from V and 5 bases from J, with 14 bases between. The CDR3 covers 15 residues. CDR3 region: CSARDSAGDNNEQFF. The DNA of the CDR3 is TGCAGTGCTAGAGATTCGGCGGGGGACAACAATGAGCAGTTCTTC.

This clonotype has more than one count but fewer than ten. V gene TRBV21-1 combines with J gene TRBJ2-3; whether TRBD1, the table's D call, matches the DNA was not checked. TRBV21-1 is termed a pseudogene. The CDR3 is made up of 16 amino acids. The chain's CDR3 is CASSKALAGAADTQYF. For the CDR3, the DNA is TGTGCCAGCAGCAAAGCACTAGCGGGCGCTGCAGATACGCAGTATTTT.

As to this clonotype: A read error may explain this, as a much larger clone is one base away. The rearrangement links TRBV20-1 to TRBJ1-1, with D possibly matching TRBD1 (6 bases). CDR3 length equals 15 residues. The V gene lost 1 base and the J gene lost 3 bases, with 15 bases spanning the gap. The V gene's germline CDR1 is DFQATT and CDR2 SNEGSKA (reference sequence). Here the CDR3 DNA reads TGCAGTGCTAGAGCTCAGGGATCAGGGGACACTGAAGCTTTCTTT. It specifies CSARAQGSGDTEAFF.

Here the CDR3 reads CASSYLGTNYGYTF. The CDR3 DNA reads as TGTGCCAGCAGTTATTTAGGGACCAACTATGGCTACACCTTC. The rearrangement links TRBV6-2 or TRBV6-3 to TRBJ1-2; a weak D match, TRBD1 (5 bases). V was clipped by 3 bases and J by 2 bases, with 10 bases between them. The length of the CDR3 is 14 residues. Germline V gives CDR1 MNHEY, CDR2 SVGEGT.

This clonotype has a handful of counts. The chain joins TRBV4-1 to TRBJ1-1; 9 nucleotides line up with TRBD1. V gave up 5 bases and J gave up 4 bases; unmatched junction bases: 14. Germline CDR1 and CDR2: MGHRA and YSYEKL. The CDR3 is 17 amino acids. Written as DNA, the CDR3 is TGCGCCAGCAGCTCGCGTCAACAGGGGGCGCTGGTCACTGAAGCTTTCTTT. Encoded protein: CASSSRQQGALVTEAFF.

The CDR3 loop reads CASSDSPGLGGEQYF. CDR3 nucleotides: TGTGCCAGCAGTGACTCCCCGGGACTAGGCGGCGAGCAGTACTTC. The chain uses TRBV6-1 and TRBJ2-7; 8 positions agree with TRBD2. This CDR3 has 15 amino acids. The J segment lost 6 bases and the V segment lost 3 bases, leaving 10 bases of the junction unmatched. Germline lookup yields CDR1 MNHNS and CDR2 SASEGT.

The chain recombines TRBV6-4 with TRBJ2-3; no clear D gene. The CDR3 totals 16 residues. Germline CDR1 reads MRHNA; CDR2 reads SNTAGT. Trimming removed 3 bases at V and 0 bases at J, with 13 bases between. The CDR3 loop is CASSDLESSSTDTQYF. The CDR3 DNA reads as TGTGCCAGCAGTGATCTCGAGAGCTCTAGCACAGATACGCAGTATTTT.

The chain uses TRBV30 and TRBJ1-2; D is possibly TRBD1 (6 bases). This CDR3 comprises 15 residues. Trimming stripped 2 bases from V and 2 bases from J, with 15 bases between. Per the germline V gene, CDR1 is GTSNPN and CDR2 is SVGIG (reference sequence). The CDR3 DNA reads TGTGCCTGGAGTCCACAGGGAAGAGGGAACTATGGCTACACCTTC. Encoded protein: CAWSPQGRGNYGYTF. Complete variable domain (other parts from reference TRBV30 and TRBJ1-2): SQTIHQWPATLVQPVGSPLSLECTVEGTSNPNLYWYRQAAGRGLQLLFYSVGIGQISSEVPQNLSASRPQDRQFILSSKKLLLSDSGFYLCAWSPQGRGNYGYTFGSGTRLTVV.

The genes are TRBV4-2 and TRBJ2-3; D is unresolved. Between the trimmed V and J ends, which lost 4 bases and 5 bases, there was a span of 10 bases. Germline CDR1 LGHNA, CDR2 YNFKEQ. This CDR3 spans 13 amino acids. CDR3 nucleotide sequence: TGTGCCAGCAGCCGGCTTCCGGGAGATACGCAGTATTTT. Its translation: CASSRLPGDTQYF.

This chain links TRBV28 with TRBJ2-7; TRBD1 matches 7 bases. The CDR3 contains 15 residues. V was pared by 6 bases and J by 4 bases, with 12 bases of the junction left unmatched. Germline V lookup: CDR1 MDHEN, CDR2 SYDVKM. This CDR3 is CASSSSGTASYEQYF. For the CDR3, the DNA is TGTGCCAGCAGCTCATCCGGGACAGCATCTTACGAGCAGTACTTC.

This clonotype was seen more than once but under ten times. The CDR3 DNA follows: TGTGCCAGCAGTAACCCGAGAAATGAGCAGTTCTTC. This sequence encodes CASSNPRNEQFF. The chain carries TRBV6-2 or TRBV6-3 and TRBJ2-1; D not resolved. The CDR3 consists of 12 residues. Germline CDR1 reads MNHEY; CDR2 reads SVGEGT. Trimming took off 5 bases at V and 7 bases at J, with 9 bases between the two ends.

This clonotype was seen more than once but under ten times. The CDR3 loop is CASSQDLGFRGYTF. As DNA, the CDR3 is TGCGCCAGCAGCCAAGATTTAGGCTTTCGTGGCTACACCTTC. The rearrangement links TRBV4-1 to TRBJ1-2, with D unclear. CDR3 length: 14 residues. The germline gives CDR1 MGHRA, CDR2 YSYEKL. Trimming removed 0 bases at V and 7 bases at J, with 12 bases between.

This sequence joins TRBV4-1 and TRBJ2-6; D call uncertain. Trimming cost V 0 bases and J 4 bases, with 7 bases left between them. This CDR3 has 15 amino acids. Germline CDR1 is MGHRA and CDR2 is YSYEKL. This chain's CDR3 is CASSQDSVGANVLTF. DNA of the CDR3: TGCGCCAGCAGCCAAGATTCGGTGGGGGCCAACGTCCTGACTTTC.

Comments on this clonotype: A much larger clone lies one base from this, so it may be a read error. The chain is built from TRBV4-1 and TRBJ2-4, with a tentative D call TRBD2 (7 bases). The J call could be wrong; TRBJ2-7 is a better fit for the DNA end. The CDR3 is made up of 16 amino acids. Germline-derived CDR1 and CDR2 are MGHRA and YSYEKL. Here the CDR3 DNA reads TGCGCCAGCAGCCAGGGCCCGGGGGGCTCATCCTACGAGCAGTACTTC. This gives the protein CASSQGPGGSSYEQYF.

CDR3 amino acids: CASRFRDRGSYEQYF. CDR3 nucleotides: TGTGCCAGCAGATTCCGGGACAGGGGTTCCTACGAGCAGTACTTC. V usage is TRBV6-1 and J usage is TRBJ2-7; 10 bases match TRBD1. Germline V gene lookup returns CDR1 MNHNS and CDR2 SASEGT. The CDR3 length is 15 residues. J was trimmed by 1 base and V by 6 bases; bases with no gene match: 6.

The genes are TRBV27 and TRBJ1-6; possible D gene TRBD1, 6 bases. The germline V and J ends were trimmed by 6 bases and 7 bases, with 13 bases remaining between them. From germline, CDR1 is MNHEY and CDR2 SMNVEV (reference sequence). The CDR3 is 14 residues long. The CDR3 loop reads CASRPGVLNSPLHF. The CDR3 DNA follows: TGTGCCAGCAGGCCAGGGGTATTAAATTCACCCCTCCACTTT.

This clonotype was detected only once. V and J are TRBV20-1 and TRBJ2-2; 10 positions agree with TRBD2. V shed 0 bases and J 2 bases; nucleotides not matched to a gene: 6. The CDR3 extends over 17 amino acids. Germline loops: CDR1 DFQATT, CDR2 SNEGSKA (reference sequence). CDR3 sequence (DNA): TGCAGTGCTAGAGAGTTAGCGGGAGGCCTTAACACCGGGGAGCTGTTTTTT. Amino acids: CSARELAGGLNTGELFF.

This clonotype was picked up a small number of times. V is TRBV10-3 and J is TRBJ2-7; D remains unclear. Germline V gene lookup returns CDR1 ENHRY and CDR2 SYGVKD. CDR3 size: 14 residues. V lost 2 bases and J 0 bases, leaving 8 bases between the germline ends. In DNA form, the CDR3 reads TGTGCCATCAGTGAGGCACAGAGCTCCTACGAGCAGTACTTC. This translates into CAISEAQSSYEQYF.

The sample holds many counts of this clonotype. The chain has TRBV7-3 and TRBJ2-1; TRBD1 aligns across 7 bases. Unmatched junction bases numbered 7, after V lost 5 bases and J lost 6 bases. Germline CDR1 SGHTA, CDR2 FQGTGA. CDR3 length: 14 residues. CDR3 coding DNA: TGTGCCAGCAGCACGACAGGGTTGGGCAATGAGCAGTTCTTC. This sequence encodes CASSTTGLGNEQFF.

For the CDR3, the DNA is TGCGCCAGCAGCCAAGTAAATTTGGGACTAGCGGACTACGAGCAGTACTTC. Protein product: CASSQVNLGLADYEQYF. The V gene is TRBV4-1, the J gene TRBJ2-7; 11 bases agree with TRBD2. The CDR3 is 17 residues long. The V segment lost 1 base and the J segment 3 bases; nucleotides outside the gene matches: 8. Per the germline V gene, CDR1 is MGHRA and CDR2 is YSYEKL.

J is TRBJ1-1 and V is TRBV7-2; tentatively, D is TRBD1 (5 bases). Trimming removed 1 base from V and 1 base from J, with 13 bases in between. Germline V gene data show CDR1 as SGHTA and CDR2 as FQGNSA. CDR3 size: 16 residues. The CDR3, as DNA: TGTGCCAGCAGCTTAGGCTTATGGGACTCGAACACTGAAGCTTTCTTT. It translates to CASSLGLWDSNTEAFF.

V usage is TRBV28 and J usage is TRBJ2-7; D gene unclear. This CDR3 has 15 residues. CDR1 and CDR2 (germline): MDHEN, SYDVKM. Trimming took off 4 bases at V and 2 bases at J, with 15 bases between the two ends. CDR3 in amino acids: CASSSNPTRTYEQYF. CDR3 DNA: TGTGCCAGCAGTTCCAACCCGACGAGGACCTACGAGCAGTACTTC.

The rearrangement uses TRBV7-9 and TRBJ1-1; no clear D gene. This CDR3 contains 13 residues. V was pared by 6 bases and J by 1 base, with 9 bases between. The germline gives CDR1 SEHNR, CDR2 FQNEAQ (reference sequence). The CDR3 loop reads CASRVDGNTEAFF. CDR3 DNA sequence: TGTGCCAGCAGAGTGGACGGGAACACTGAAGCTTTCTTT.

This clonotype was seen repeatedly, ten times or more. DNA for the CDR3: TGTGCCAGCAGCCTAGGGACAGGGGGGGATCAGCCCCAGCATTTT. Residues: CASSLGTGGDQPQHF. The chain couples TRBV7-9 to TRBJ1-5, with 11 bases lining up with TRBD1. The CDR3 loop spans 15 amino acids. Unmatched junction bases numbered 5, after V lost 5 bases and J lost 5 bases. Germline assignment: CDR1 SEHNR and CDR2 FQNEAQ (reference sequence).

The chain carries TRBV4-1 and TRBJ1-2; 8 bases line up with TRBD1. Germline CDR1 MGHRA, CDR2 YSYEKL. The CDR3 runs 14 residues. V lost 4 bases to trimming and J lost 8 bases; unmatched junction nucleotides: 9. The CDR3 DNA reads as TGCGCCAGCAGCCGGACAGGGTCCACTATCGGCTACACCTTC. Translating it yields CASSRTGSTIGYTF.

The V call is TRBV6-1, the J call TRBJ2-1, with D tentatively TRBD1 or TRBD2 (5 bases each). Gene TRBJ2-7 matches the end of the DNA better, so the J call may be wrong. This CDR3 has 16 residues. From germline, CDR1 is MNHNS and CDR2 SASEGT. CDR3 in amino acids: CASRSWWGSSYNEQYF. DNA of the CDR3: TGTGCCAGCAGATCTTGGTGGGGGAGCTCCTACAATGAGCAGTACTTC.

This clonotype has only a few counts. The chain is built from TRBV12-3 or TRBV12-4 and TRBJ2-1; D is ambiguous. Trimming took 3 bases from V and 5 from J, leaving 11 bases between them. The CDR3 spans 14 residues. This CDR3 reads CASSFGVANNEQFF. CDR3 in DNA: TGTGCCAGCAGTTTTGGAGTTGCGAACAATGAGCAGTTCTTC.

This clonotype has only a few counts. The chain uses TRBV6-5 and TRBJ2-7; D might be TRBD1 or TRBD2, each matching 7 bases. V gave up 7 bases and J gave up 4 bases, with 23 bases separating them. The CDR3 totals 16 residues. Germline values: CDR1 MNHEY, CDR2 SVGAGI. The CDR3 sequence is CASTTSRGRGLYEQYF. CDR3 coding DNA: TGTGCCAGCACCACTAGCAGGGGGAGGGGGCTTTACGAGCAGTACTTC.